This T cell receptor (beta chain) was recorded in a study of blood T cell repertoires in COVID-19. Under the authors' procedure: Estimated nucleated cell counts came from reference gene primer amplification. TCRdb's copy holds only in-frame clones and misses some; the assay was immunoSEQ multiplex PCR. D and trimming were read from the DNA, whereas the V and J calls and clone size are those reported in that table. The sample has over 200,000 clones; over 75% are singletons. V was pared by 5 bases and J by 4 bases, with 9 bases of the junction left unmatched. CDR1 is MDHEN and CDR2 is SYDVKM in the germline V gene. The CDR3 contains 16 residues.

This chain connects TRBV28 to TRBJ2-7, with 12 positions matching TRBD1. The TCR originated in a human donor in a cohort sampled during active COVID-19. Sample: peripheral blood. The CDR3 protein is CASSLAGTGGRYEQYF. As DNA, the CDR3 is TGTGCCAGCAGTCTCGCCGGGACAGGGGGCAGATACGAGCAGTACTTC.